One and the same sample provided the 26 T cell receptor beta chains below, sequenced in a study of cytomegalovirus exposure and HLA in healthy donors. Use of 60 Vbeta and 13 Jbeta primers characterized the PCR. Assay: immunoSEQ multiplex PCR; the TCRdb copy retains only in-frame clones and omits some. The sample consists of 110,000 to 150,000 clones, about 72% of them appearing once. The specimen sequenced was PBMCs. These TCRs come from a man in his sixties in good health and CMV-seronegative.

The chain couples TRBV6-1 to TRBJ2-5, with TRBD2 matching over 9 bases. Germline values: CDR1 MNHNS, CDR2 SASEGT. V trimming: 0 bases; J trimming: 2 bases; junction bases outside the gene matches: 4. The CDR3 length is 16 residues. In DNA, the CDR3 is TGTGCCAGCAGTGAAGCGAGCGGGAGGCCACAAGAGACCCAGTACTTC. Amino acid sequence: CASSEASGRPQETQYF.

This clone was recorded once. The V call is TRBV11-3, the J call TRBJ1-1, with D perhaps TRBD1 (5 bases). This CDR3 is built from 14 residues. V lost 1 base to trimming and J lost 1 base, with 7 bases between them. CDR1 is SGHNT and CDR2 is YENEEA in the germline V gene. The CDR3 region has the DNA TGTGCCAGCAGCTTAGGGGGCCAGAACACTGAAGCTTTCTTT. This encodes CASSLGGQNTEAFF. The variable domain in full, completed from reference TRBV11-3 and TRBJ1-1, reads EAGVVQSPRYKIIEKKQPVAFWCNPISGHNTLYWYLQNLGQGPELLIRYENEEAVDDSQLPKDRFSAERLKGVDSTLKIQPAELGDSAVYLCASSLGGQNTEAFFGQGTRLTVV.

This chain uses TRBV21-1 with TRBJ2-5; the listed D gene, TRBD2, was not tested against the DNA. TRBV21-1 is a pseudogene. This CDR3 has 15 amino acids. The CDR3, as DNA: TGTGCCAGCAGCCTGGGACTAGCGGGACGGGAGACCCAGTACTTC. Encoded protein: CASSLGLAGRETQYF.

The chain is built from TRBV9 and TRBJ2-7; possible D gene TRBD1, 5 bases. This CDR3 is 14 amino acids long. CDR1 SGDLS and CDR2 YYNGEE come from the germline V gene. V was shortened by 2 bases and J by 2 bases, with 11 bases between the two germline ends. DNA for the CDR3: TGTGCCAGCAGCGTGCAAACAGGTCCCTACGAGCAGTACTTC. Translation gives CASSVQTGPYEQYF.

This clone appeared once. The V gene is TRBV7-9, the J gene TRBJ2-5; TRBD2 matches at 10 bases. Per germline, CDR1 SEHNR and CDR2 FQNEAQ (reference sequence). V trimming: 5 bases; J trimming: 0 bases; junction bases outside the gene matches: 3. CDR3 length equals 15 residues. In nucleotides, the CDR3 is TGTGCCAGCAGCGACGGACTAGCGGACCAAGAGACCCAGTACTTC. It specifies CASSDGLADQETQYF. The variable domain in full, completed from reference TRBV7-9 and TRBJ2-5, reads DTGVSQNPRHKITKRGQNVTFRCDPISEHNRLYWYRQTLGQGPEFLTYFQNEAQLEKSRLLSDRFSAERPKGSFSTLEIQRTEQGDSAMYLCASSDGLADQETQYFGPGTRLLVL.

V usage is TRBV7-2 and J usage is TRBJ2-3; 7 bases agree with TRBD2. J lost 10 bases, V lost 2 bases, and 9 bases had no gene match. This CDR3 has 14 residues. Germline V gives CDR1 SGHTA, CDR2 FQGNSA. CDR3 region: CASSLMLADPSQYF. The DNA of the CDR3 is TGTGCCAGCAGCTTAATGCTAGCGGATCCCTCGCAGTATTTT.

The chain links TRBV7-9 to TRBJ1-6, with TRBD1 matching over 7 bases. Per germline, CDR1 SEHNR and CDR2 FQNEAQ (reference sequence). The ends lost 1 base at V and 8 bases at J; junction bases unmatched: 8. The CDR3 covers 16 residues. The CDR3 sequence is CASSLEQGIGDSPLHF. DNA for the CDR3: TGTGCCAGCAGCTTAGAACAGGGGATTGGTGATTCACCCCTCCACTTT.

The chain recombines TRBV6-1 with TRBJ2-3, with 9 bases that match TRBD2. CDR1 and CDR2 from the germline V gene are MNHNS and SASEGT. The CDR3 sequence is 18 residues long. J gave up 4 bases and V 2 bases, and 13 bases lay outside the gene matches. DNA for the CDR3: TGTGCCAGCAGTGAACTCCCAAGAATGGGACTAGCATCAGATACGCAGTATTTT. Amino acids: CASSELPRMGLASDTQYF.

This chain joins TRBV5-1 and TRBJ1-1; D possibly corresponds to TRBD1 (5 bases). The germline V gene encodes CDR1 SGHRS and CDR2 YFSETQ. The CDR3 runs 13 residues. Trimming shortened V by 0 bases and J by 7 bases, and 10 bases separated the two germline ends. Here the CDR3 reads CASSLGGGDEAFF. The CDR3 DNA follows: TGCGCCAGCAGCTTGGGGGGAGGGGATGAAGCTTTCTTT.

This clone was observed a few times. CDR3 protein: CAISETTGNTIYF. The CDR3 DNA reads TGTGCCATCAGTGAGACAACCGGAAACACCATATATTTT. The rearrangement uses TRBV10-3 and TRBJ1-3, with D hard to call. CDR1 and CDR2 from the germline V gene are ENHRY and SYGVKD. The ends were cut back, 2 bases at V and 4 bases at J, with 6 bases in the middle. CDR3 length equals 13 residues.

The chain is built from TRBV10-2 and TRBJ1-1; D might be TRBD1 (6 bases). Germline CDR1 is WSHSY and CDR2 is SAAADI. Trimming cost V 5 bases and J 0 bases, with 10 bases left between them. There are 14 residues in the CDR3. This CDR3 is CASSSGGVNTEAFF. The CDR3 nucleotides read TGCGCCAGCAGTTCGGGGGGCGTGAACACTGAAGCTTTCTTT.

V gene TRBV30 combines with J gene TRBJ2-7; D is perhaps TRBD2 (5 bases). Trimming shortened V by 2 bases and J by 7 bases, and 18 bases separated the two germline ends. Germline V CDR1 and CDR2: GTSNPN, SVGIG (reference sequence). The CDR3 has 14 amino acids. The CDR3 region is CAWSLLTGLGEQYF. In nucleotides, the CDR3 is TGTGCCTGGAGTCTCCTTACCGGACTGGGGGAGCAGTACTTC.

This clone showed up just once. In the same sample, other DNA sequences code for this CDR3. CDR3 protein: CAWSVRVGYEQYF. DNA of the CDR3: TGTGCCTGGAGTGTACGGGTCGGCTACGAGCAGTACTTC. The chain links TRBV30 to TRBJ2-7; unclear D gene. V was pared by 0 bases and J by 3 bases, with 9 bases between. Germline V gives CDR1 GTSNPN, CDR2 SVGIG (reference sequence). The CDR3 has 13 residues.

The DNA of the CDR3 is TGCGCCAGCAGCCAAGGGGTTAGCTCGGGGACCCAGTACTTC. It translates to CASSQGVSSGTQYF. The chain links TRBV4-3 to TRBJ2-5; D is ambiguous. The length of the CDR3 is 14 residues. With 1 base removed from V and 7 bases from J, the gap between germline ends came to 13 bases. Per the germline V gene, CDR1 is LGHNA and CDR2 is YSLEER.

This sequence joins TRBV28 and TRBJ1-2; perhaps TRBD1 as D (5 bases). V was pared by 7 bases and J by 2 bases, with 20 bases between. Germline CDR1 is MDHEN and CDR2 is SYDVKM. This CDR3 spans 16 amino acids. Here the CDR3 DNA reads TGTGCCAGCACTCCCGTCAGGGTGAAAGAGAACTATGGCTACACCTTC. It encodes CASTPVRVKENYGYTF.

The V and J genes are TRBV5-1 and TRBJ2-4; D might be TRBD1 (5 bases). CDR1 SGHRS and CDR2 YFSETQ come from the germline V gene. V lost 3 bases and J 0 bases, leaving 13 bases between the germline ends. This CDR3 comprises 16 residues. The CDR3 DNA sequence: TGCGCCAGCAGCTCCCAGACAGCTTTAGCCAAAAACATTCAGTACTTC. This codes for CASSSQTALAKNIQYF.

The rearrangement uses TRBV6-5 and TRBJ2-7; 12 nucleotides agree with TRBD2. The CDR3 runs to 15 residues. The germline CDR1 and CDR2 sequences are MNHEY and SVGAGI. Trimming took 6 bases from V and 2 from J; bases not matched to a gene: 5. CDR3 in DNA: TGTGCCAGCAGATGGACTAGCGGGGAAACCTACGAGCAGTACTTC. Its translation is CASRWTSGETYEQYF.

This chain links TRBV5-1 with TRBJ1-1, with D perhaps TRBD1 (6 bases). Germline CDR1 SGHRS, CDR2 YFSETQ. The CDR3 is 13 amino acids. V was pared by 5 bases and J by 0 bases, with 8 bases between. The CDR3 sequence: CASSWTVNTEAFF. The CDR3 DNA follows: TGCGCCAGCAGTTGGACAGTGAACACTGAAGCTTTCTTT.

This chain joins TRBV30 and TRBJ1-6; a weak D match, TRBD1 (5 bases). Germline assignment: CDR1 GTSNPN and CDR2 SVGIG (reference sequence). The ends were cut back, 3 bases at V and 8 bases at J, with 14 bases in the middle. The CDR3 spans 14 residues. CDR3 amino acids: CAWREGLTYSPLHF. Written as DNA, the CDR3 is TGTGCCTGGAGAGAGGGACTGACTTATTCACCCCTCCACTTT.

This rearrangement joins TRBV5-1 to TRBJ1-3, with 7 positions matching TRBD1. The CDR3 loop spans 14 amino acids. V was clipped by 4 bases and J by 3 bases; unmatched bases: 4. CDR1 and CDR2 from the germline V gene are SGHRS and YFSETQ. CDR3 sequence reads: CASSTTGDGNTIYF. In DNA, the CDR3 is TGCGCCAGCAGCACAACAGGGGATGGAAACACCATATATTTT. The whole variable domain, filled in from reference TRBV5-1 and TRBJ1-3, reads KAGVTQTPRYLIKTRGQQVTLSCSPISGHRSVSWYQQTPGQGLQFLFEYFSETQRNKGNFPGRFSGRQFSNSRSEMNVSTLELGDSALYLCASSTTGDGNTIYFGEGSWLTVV.

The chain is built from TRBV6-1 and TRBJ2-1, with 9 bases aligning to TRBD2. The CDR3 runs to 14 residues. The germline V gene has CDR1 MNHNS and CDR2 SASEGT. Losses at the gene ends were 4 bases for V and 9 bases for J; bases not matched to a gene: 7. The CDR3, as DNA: TGTGCCAGCAGTGGGGGGCTAGCGGGATTTGAGCAGTTCTTC. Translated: CASSGGLAGFEQFF.

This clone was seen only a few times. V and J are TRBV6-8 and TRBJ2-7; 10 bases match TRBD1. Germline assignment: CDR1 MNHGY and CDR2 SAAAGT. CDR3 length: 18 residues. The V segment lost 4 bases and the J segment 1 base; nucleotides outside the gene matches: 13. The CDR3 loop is CASSSDFGTGEKSYEQYF. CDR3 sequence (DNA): TGTGCCAGCAGTTCCGACTTCGGGACAGGGGAAAAGTCCTACGAGCAGTACTTC.

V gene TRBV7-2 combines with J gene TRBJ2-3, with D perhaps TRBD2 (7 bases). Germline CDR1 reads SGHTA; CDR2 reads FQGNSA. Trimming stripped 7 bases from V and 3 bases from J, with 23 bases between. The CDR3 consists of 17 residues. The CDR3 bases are TGTGCCAGCACCTACATGGGGGGGGCTATGGGGACAGATACGCAGTATTTT. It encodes CASTYMGGAMGTDTQYF.

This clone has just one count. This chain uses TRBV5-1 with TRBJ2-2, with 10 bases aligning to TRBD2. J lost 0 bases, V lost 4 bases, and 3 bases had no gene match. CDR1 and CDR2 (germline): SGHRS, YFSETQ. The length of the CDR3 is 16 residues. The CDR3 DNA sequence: TGCGCCAGCAGCCTGACTAGCGGGTCGAACACCGGGGAGCTGTTTTTT. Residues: CASSLTSGSNTGELFF.

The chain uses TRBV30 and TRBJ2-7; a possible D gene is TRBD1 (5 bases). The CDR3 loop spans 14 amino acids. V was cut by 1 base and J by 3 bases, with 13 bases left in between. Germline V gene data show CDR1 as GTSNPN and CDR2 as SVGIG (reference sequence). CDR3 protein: CAWSEKGSRYEQYF. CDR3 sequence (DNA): TGTGCCTGGAGTGAGAAGGGGTCACGCTACGAGCAGTACTTC.

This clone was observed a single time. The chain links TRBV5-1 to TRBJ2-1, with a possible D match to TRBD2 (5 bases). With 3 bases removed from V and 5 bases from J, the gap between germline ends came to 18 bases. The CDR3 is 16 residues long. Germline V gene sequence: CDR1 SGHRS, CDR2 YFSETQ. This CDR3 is CASSWGKLVPNNEQFF. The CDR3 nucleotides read TGCGCCAGCAGCTGGGGAAAACTAGTCCCGAACAATGAGCAGTTCTTC.